This T cell receptor (beta chain) was sequenced in a study of radiotherapy plus CTLA-4 blockade in lung cancer. The method was immunoSEQ multiplex PCR; TCRdb's version includes in-frame clones alone and lacks a portion of them. The profile covers over 85,000 clones, with roughly 74% appearing a single time and 2.5% to 3% taken by the ten largest. The length of the CDR3 is 16 residues. Trimming took 3 bases from V and 4 from J; bases not matched to a gene: 7. Looked up from germline, CDR1 is MGHRA and CDR2 is YSYEKL. The receptor comes from a human donor with non-small cell lung cancer who had a partial response to radiotherapy plus ipilimumab. Some clones in this sample may be carry-over from other donors' samples. The sequencing used peripheral blood, collected from a patient treated with radiotherapy plus ipilimumab. This chain links TRBV4-1 with TRBJ1-2, with 11 positions matching TRBD1. CDR3 sequence: CASSQPGTGGGYGYTF. The CDR3 bases are TGCGCCAGCAGCCAGCCCGGGACAGGGGGTGGCTATGGCTACACCTTC.